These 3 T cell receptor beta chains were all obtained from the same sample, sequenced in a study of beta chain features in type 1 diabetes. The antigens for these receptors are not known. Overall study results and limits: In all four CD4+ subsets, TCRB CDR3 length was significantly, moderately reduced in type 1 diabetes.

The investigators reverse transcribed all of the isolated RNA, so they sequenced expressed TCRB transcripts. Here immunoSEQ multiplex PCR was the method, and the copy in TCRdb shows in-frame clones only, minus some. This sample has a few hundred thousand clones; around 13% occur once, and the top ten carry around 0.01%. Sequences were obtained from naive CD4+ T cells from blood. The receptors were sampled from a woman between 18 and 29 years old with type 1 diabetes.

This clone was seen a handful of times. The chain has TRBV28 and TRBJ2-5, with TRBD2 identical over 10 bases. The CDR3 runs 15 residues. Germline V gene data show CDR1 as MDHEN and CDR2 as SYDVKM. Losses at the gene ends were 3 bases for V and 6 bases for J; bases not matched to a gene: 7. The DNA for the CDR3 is TGTGCCAGCAGTTTGTATGGGACTAGCGCGCAGACCCAGTACTTC. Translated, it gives CASSLYGTSAQTQYF.

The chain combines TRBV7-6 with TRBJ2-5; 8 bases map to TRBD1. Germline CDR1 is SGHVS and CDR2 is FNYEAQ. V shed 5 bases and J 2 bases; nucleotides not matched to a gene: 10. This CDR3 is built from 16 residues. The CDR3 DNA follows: TGTGCCAGCAGCCCCCTTACGACAGGGGCGCAAGAGACCCAGTACTTC. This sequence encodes CASSPLTTGAQETQYF. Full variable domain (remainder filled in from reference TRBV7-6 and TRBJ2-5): GAGVSQSPRYKVTKRGQDVALRCDPISGHVSLYWYRQALGQGPEFLTYFNYEAQQDKSGLPNDRFSAERPEGSISTLTIQRTEQRDSAMYRCASSPLTTGAQETQYFGPGTRLLVL.

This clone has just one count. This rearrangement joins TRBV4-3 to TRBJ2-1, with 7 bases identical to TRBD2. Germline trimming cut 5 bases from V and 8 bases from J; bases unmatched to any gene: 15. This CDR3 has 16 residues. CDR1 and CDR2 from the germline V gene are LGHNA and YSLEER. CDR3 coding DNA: TGCGCCAGCAGCTCCCGCGGTAGCGGGCTGGGAGATGAGCAGTTCTTC. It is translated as CASSSRGSGLGDEQFF.